Listed below are T cell receptor beta chains from one sample, sequenced in a study of shared clonotypes between healthy human individuals. Sequencing used immunoSEQ multiplex PCR; TCRdb keeps in-frame clones, though not all of them. The profile shows about a million clones, more than 75% of them singletons. Sequencing input: memory CD4+ T cells sorted from blood. Receptors were obtained from a man between 18 and 35 years old in good health. Both conserved end residues are part of each CDR3. The order of the fields is J gene, clone size, V gene, D gene, CDR3 protein, CDR3 DNA. The D gene is left open where the match is weak. Clone size, where shown, is once, few, many, or a class for clones that have expanded.

J: TRBJ1-6
size: NA
V: TRBV27
D: NA
CDR3: CASKQNRDSPLHF
DNA: TGTGCCAGCAAACAGAACAGGGATTCACCCCTCCACTTT

J: TRBJ2-7
size: NA
V: TRBV19
D: TRBD2
CDR3: CASTHSPGLAVLEQYF
DNA: TGTGCCAGTACCCATTCCCCGGGACTAGCGGTCCTCGAGCAGTACTTC

J: TRBJ2-2
size: NA
V: TRBV25-1
D: TRBD1
CDR3: CASRKGQDTGELFF
DNA: TGTGCCAGCAGGAAGGGACAGGACACCGGGGAGCTGTTTTTT

J: TRBJ2-7
size: NA
V: TRBV11-1
D: NA
CDR3: CASSWTVSYEQYF
DNA: TGTGCCAGCAGCTGGACAGTTTCCTACGAGCAGTACTTC

J: TRBJ2-7
size: NA
V: TRBV4-3
D: TRBD2
CDR3: CASSQASGLAIYEQYF
DNA: TGCGCCAGCAGCCAAGCATCAGGACTAGCGATCTACGAGCAGTACTTC

J: TRBJ2-1
size: few
V: TRBV5-3
D: NA
CDR3: CARSCPARVLGNEQFF
DNA: TGTGCCAGAAGCTGCCCCGCTAGAGTTCTTGGCAATGAGCAGTTCTTC

J: TRBJ2-2
size: NA
V: TRBV27
D: NA
CDR3: CASRKGPGTGELFF
DNA: TGTGCCAGCAGGAAGGGGCCGGGCACCGGGGAGCTGTTTTTT

J: TRBJ1-4
size: NA
V: TRBV7-9
D: NA
CDR3: CASSGRGSGAGEKLFF
DNA: TGTGCCAGCAGCGGCAGAGGTTCGGGGGCTGGTGAAAAACTGTTTTTT

J: TRBJ1-5
size: many
V: TRBV6-1
D: NA
CDR3: CASSEGTDSNQPQHF
DNA: TGTGCCAGCAGTGAAGGGACCGATAGCAATCAGCCCCAGCATTTT

J: TRBJ2-7
size: NA
V: TRBV22-1
D: NA
CDR3: CPGSALYRGNEQYF
DNA: TGTCCTGGGAGCGCACTTTACAGGGGAAACGAGCAGTACTTC

J: TRBJ2-3
size: NA
V: TRBV10-2
D: TRBD2
CDR3: CASSESSGTDTQYF
DNA: TGCGCCAGCAGTGAGTCTAGCGGGACTGATACGCAGTATTTT

J: TRBJ1-3
size: NA
V: TRBV2
D: NA
CDR3: CASRRQANSGNTIYF
DNA: TGTGCCAGCAGGAGACAGGCGAACTCTGGAAACACCATATATTTT

J: TRBJ1-4
size: NA
V: TRBV5-1
D: NA
CDR3: CASSLTHPGDEKLFF
DNA: TGCGCCAGCAGCTTGACACACCCAGGGGATGAAAAACTGTTTTTT

J: TRBJ1-1
size: NA
V: TRBV5-4
D: NA
CDR3: CASSLGGERAWVAFF
DNA: TGTGCCAGCAGCTTGGGGGGGGAAAGGGCGTGGGTAGCTTTCTTT

J: TRBJ2-7
size: once
V: TRBV7-3
D: NA
CDR3: CASSLTPISGGSYEQYF
DNA: TGTGCCAGCAGCTTAACCCCGATTAGCGGCGGCTCCTACGAGCAGTACTTC

J: TRBJ2-7
size: NA
V: TRBV27
D: TRBD2
CDR3: CASRLGLAAEQYF
DNA: TGTGCCAGCAGACTCGGACTAGCAGCCGAGCAGTACTTC

J: TRBJ1-2
size: NA
V: TRBV7-2
D: NA
CDR3: CASSSSTREAGYTF
DNA: TGTGCCAGCAGCTCTTCAACCAGGGAGGCTGGCTACACCTTC

J: TRBJ2-3
size: few
V: TRBV5-1
D: TRBD1
CDR3: CASSFTTGNTDTQYF
DNA: TGCGCCAGCAGCTTTACGACAGGGAACACAGATACGCAGTATTTT

J: TRBJ2-1
size: once
V: TRBV2
D: NA
CDR3: CASSEAYEQFF
DNA: TGTGCCAGCAGTGAAGCCTATGAGCAGTTCTTC

J: TRBJ2-1
size: NA
V: TRBV5-1
D: TRBD2
CDR3: CASSLAVGSGSYNEQFF
DNA: TGCGCCAGCAGCTTGGCCGTAGGTAGCGGGAGCTACAATGAGCAGTTCTTC

J: TRBJ1-5
size: many
V: TRBV10-3
D: NA
CDR3: CAISVGENQPQHF
DNA: TGTGCCATCAGTGTAGGGGAAAATCAGCCCCAGCATTTT

J: TRBJ2-2
size: NA
V: TRBV6-5
D: TRBD2
CDR3: CASSVGLAGNGELFF
DNA: TGTGCCAGCAGTGTGGGGCTAGCGGGAAACGGGGAGCTGTTTTTT

J: TRBJ1-2
size: NA
V: TRBV19
D: NA
CDR3: CASSMLGPGDGYTF
DNA: TGTGCCAGTAGTATGCTTGGCCCAGGGGATGGCTACACCTTC

J: TRBJ1-3
size: NA
V: TRBV18
D: TRBD1
CDR3: CASSDGQGSGNTIYF
DNA: TGTGCCAGCTCGGACGGACAGGGCTCTGGAAACACCATATATTTT

J: TRBJ1-4
size: NA
V: TRBV19
D: NA
CDR3: CASSSSGASGEKLFF
DNA: TGTGCCAGTAGTTCCTCAGGGGCAAGCGGTGAAAAACTGTTTTTT

J: TRBJ2-7
size: NA
V: TRBV10-3
D: NA
CDR3: CAISEGAGGDEQYF
DNA: TGTGCCATCAGTGAGGGGGCAGGTGGGGACGAGCAGTACTTC

J: TRBJ2-3
size: NA
V: TRBV6-5
D: TRBD2
CDR3: CASSSRTSGGTDTQYF
DNA: TGTGCCAGCAGTTCGAGGACTAGCGGGGGAACAGATACGCAGTATTTT

J: TRBJ1-2
size: NA
V: TRBV29-1
D: NA
CDR3: CSVGEGGYTF
DNA: TGCAGCGTTGGAGAGGGCGGCTACACCTTC

J: TRBJ2-3
size: NA
V: TRBV6-5
D: NA
CDR3: CAVRGTGSDTQYF
DNA: TGTGCCGTCCGGGGGACGGGCTCAGATACGCAGTATTTT

J: TRBJ2-2
size: few
V: TRBV27
D: NA
CDR3: CASSLGRGTGELFF
DNA: TGTGCCAGCAGTTTAGGCAGGGGCACCGGGGAGCTGTTTTTT

J: TRBJ1-2
size: few
V: TRBV5-1
D: NA
CDR3: CASSQDSYGYTF
DNA: TGCGCCAGCAGTCAGGACAGCTATGGCTACACCTTC

J: TRBJ2-3
size: NA
V: TRBV29-1
D: TRBD2
CDR3: CSVTGTSGGGNTDTQYF
DNA: TGCAGCGTCACCGGGACTAGCGGGGGAGGCAACACAGATACGCAGTATTTT

J: TRBJ1-4
size: NA
V: TRBV10-2
D: NA
CDR3: CASTTGREKLFF
DNA: TGCGCCAGCACGACGGGCCGGGAAAAACTGTTTTTT

J: TRBJ1-2
size: once
V: TRBV11-2
D: NA
CDR3: CASRVGTASNYGYTF
DNA: TGTGCCAGCAGGGTAGGAACCGCCTCTAACTATGGCTACACCTTC

J: TRBJ1-3
size: NA
V: TRBV11-2
D: NA
CDR3: CASSPPISGNTIYF
DNA: TGTGCCAGCAGCCCCCCCATCTCTGGAAACACCATATATTTT

J: TRBJ1-6
size: NA
V: TRBV2
D: TRBD1
CDR3: CASSSQGADNSPLHF
DNA: TGTGCCAGCAGTTCCCAGGGGGCGGATAATTCACCCCTCCACTTT

J: TRBJ1-4
size: NA
V: TRBV5-6
D: NA
CDR3: CASSYRMGSTNEKLFF
DNA: TGTGCCAGCAGCTACCGGATGGGTTCAACTAATGAAAAACTGTTTTTT

J: TRBJ2-5
size: NA
V: TRBV7-7
D: NA
CDR3: CAPPPKETQYF
DNA: TGTGCCCCGCCCCCCAAAGAGACCCAGTACTTC

J: TRBJ2-7
size: NA
V: TRBV7-2
D: NA
CDR3: CASSPPRSGYEQYF
DNA: TGTGCCAGCAGCCCCCCAAGATCGGGGTACGAGCAGTACTTC

J: TRBJ1-1
size: NA
V: TRBV2
D: TRBD1
CDR3: CASSERTGGYTEAFF
DNA: TGTGCCAGCAGTGAAAGGACAGGGGGCTACACTGAAGCTTTCTTT

J: TRBJ2-7
size: NA
V: TRBV5-1
D: TRBD2
CDR3: CASSPSSGAPYEQYF
DNA: TGCGCCAGCAGCCCAAGTAGCGGGGCTCCCTACGAGCAGTACTTC